The rows below give T cell receptor beta chains drawn from one sample of a study of T-cell memory formation after mild COVID-19. MiXCR was run by TCRdb on the 5' RACE reads, yielding one entry per CDR3 protein. This sample has 500,000 to 650,000 distinct CDR3 sequences, with roughly a fifth found just once. Sequenced: PBMCs or a T cell subset sorted from them (not recorded which). Receptor source: an adult woman who had mild COVID-19 (a few samples of this study predate the infection). Cell type and time point are not known. CDR3s include the opening cysteine and the closing phenylalanine or tryptophan. The D gene is left open where the match is weak. The listing skips clone size in some rows; elsewhere it reads once, few, many or a size class.

v_gene	j_gene	abundance	d_gene	CDR3nt	CDR3aa
TRBV13	TRBJ1-2	few	-	TGTGCCAGCAGCCGAACGGGTTGGAACTATGGCTACACCTTC	CASSRTGWNYGYTF
TRBV7-2	TRBJ2-1	-	-	TGTGCCAGCAGCCGGGGAGTGGGGAATGAGCAGTTCTTC	CASSRGVGNEQFF
TRBV4-3	TRBJ2-1	-	-	TGCGCCAGCAGCCAGGATAGCTTATCTTACAATGAGCAGTTCTTC	CASSQDSLSYNEQFF
TRBV2	TRBJ2-6	-	-	TGTGCCAGCAGTGCCGACAGGTCTGGGGCCAACGTCCTGACTTTC	CASSADRSGANVLTF
TRBV20-1	TRBJ1-2	-	TRBD1	TGCAGTGCTAGTCCCGGGACAGGGGACTATGGCTACACCTTC	CSASPGTGDYGYTF
TRBV12-3/TRBV12-4	TRBJ1-2	-	TRBD1	TGTGCCAGCAGTTTACTACTACAGGGGTCTGGCTACACCTTC	CASSLLLQGSGYTF
TRBV10-3	TRBJ2-5	-	TRBD2	TGTGCCATCAGTAGACTAGCCGGCGAGACCCAGTACTTC	CAISRLAGETQYF
TRBV5-1	TRBJ1-5	-	TRBD1	TGCGCCAGCAGCTTGGCGGGACAGCGCAATCAGCCCCAGCATTTT	CASSLAGQRNQPQHF
TRBV28	TRBJ2-5	-	-	TGTGCCAGCAGTGGACTAATTTACCAAGAGACCCAGTACTTC	CASSGLIYQETQYF
TRBV7-9	TRBJ2-5	few	-	TGTGCCAGCAGCCTGGGCCGGGCCGAGCGGGAGACCCAGTACTTC	CASSLGRAERETQYF
TRBV12-5	TRBJ1-1	few	-	TGTGCTAGTGGTTTGGACGGTCCCAACACTGAAGCTTTCTTT	CASGLDGPNTEAFF
TRBV5-1	TRBJ1-1	few	-	TGCGCCAGCAGCTTAGATATAGTCGGGAGCACTGAAGCTTTCTTT	CASSLDIVGSTEAFF
TRBV4-1	TRBJ1-2	-	-	TGCGCCAGCAGCCAGAGTGCGACAAATAACTATGGCTACACCTTC	CASSQSATNNYGYTF
TRBV20-1	TRBJ2-7	few	-	TGCAGTGCTAGAGATGCGGGACTCTCCTACGAGCAGTACTTC	CSARDAGLSYEQYF